The present entry profiles one TCR beta chain with its context. Its antigen is unknown. Blood got drawn at baseline, again on cycle 4 day 1, and then on cycle 7 day 1. The data were obtained in a study of OX40 agonist ivuxolimab in advanced cancers. Looking at the study overall: At doses from 0.01 to 10 mg/kg, patients were given intravenous ivuxolimab every 2 weeks. Points from the study as a whole: The study found that CD8+ T cells averaged more expanded clones than CD4+.

Per germline, CDR1 SGHVS and CDR2 FNYEAQ. The CDR3 runs 14 residues. V shed 2 bases and J shed 3 bases, with 9 bases lying between them. Using immunoSEQ multiplex PCR, the repertoire was profiled, and TCRdb retains in-frame clones only, with some absent. The table lists 15,000 to 20,000 clones, 75% to 90% of them singletons. The TCR originated in an adult with an advanced solid tumor such as melanoma, head and neck, liver or kidney cancer. The V gene is TRBV7-6, the J gene TRBJ2-3; D not certain. The starting material was CD4+ or CD8+ T cells sorted from blood, obtained in a trial of the OX40 agonist ivuxolimab. This CDR3 is CASSLIQETDTQYF. The CDR3 DNA is TGTGCCAGCAGCTTAATTCAGGAGACAGATACGCAGTATTTT.